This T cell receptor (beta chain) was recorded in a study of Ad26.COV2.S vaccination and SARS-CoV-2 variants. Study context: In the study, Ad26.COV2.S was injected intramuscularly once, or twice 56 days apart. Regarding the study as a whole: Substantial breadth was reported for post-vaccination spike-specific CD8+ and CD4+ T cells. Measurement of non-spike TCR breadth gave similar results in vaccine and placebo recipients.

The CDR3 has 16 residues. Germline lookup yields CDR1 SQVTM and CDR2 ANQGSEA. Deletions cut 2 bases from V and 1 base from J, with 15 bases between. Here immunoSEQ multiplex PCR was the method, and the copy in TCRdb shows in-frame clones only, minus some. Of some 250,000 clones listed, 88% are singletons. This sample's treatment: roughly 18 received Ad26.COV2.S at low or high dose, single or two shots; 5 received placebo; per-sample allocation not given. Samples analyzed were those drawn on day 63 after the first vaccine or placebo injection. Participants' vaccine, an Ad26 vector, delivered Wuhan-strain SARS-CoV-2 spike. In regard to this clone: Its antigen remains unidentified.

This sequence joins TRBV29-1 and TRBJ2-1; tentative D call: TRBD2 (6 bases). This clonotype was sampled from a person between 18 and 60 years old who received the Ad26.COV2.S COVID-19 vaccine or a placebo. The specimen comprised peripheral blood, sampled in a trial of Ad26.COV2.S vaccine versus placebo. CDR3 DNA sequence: TGCAGCGTTGAACGATCCGGTGGGGGGTCCTACAATGAGCAGTTCTTC. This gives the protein CSVERSGGGSYNEQFF.